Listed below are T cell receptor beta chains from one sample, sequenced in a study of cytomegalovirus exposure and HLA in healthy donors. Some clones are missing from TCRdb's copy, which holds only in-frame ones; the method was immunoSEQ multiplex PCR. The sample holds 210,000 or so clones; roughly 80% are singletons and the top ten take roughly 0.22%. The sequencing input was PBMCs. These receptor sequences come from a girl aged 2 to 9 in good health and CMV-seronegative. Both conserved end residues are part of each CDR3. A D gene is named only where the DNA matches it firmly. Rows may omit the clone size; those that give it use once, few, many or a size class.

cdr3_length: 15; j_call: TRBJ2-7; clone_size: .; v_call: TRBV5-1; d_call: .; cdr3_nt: TGCGCCAGCAGCTTGGGACAGTCGAGCTCCTACGAGCAGTACTTC; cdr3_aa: CASSLGQSSSYEQYF
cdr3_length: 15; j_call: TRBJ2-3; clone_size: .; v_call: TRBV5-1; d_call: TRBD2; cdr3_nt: TGCGCCAGCAGCTTTACACCTCGGGGGGCAGATACGCAGTATTTT; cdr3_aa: CASSFTPRGADTQYF
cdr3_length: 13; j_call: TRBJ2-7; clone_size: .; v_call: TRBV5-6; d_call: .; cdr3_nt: TGTGCCAGCAGCTTTGGGACATCCTACGAGCAGTACTTC; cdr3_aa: CASSFGTSYEQYF
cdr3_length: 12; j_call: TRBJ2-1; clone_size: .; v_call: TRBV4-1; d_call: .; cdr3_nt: .; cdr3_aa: CASSPRLHQQFF
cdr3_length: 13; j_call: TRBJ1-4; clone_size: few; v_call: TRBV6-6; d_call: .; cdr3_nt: TGTGCCAACAGCGACAGACCTAATGAAAAACTGTTTTTT; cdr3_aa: CANSDRPNEKLFF
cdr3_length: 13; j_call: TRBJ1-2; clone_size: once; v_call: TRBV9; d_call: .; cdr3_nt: TGTGCCAGCAGCGTAGGGCCTAACTATGGCTACACCTTC; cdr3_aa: CASSVGPNYGYTF
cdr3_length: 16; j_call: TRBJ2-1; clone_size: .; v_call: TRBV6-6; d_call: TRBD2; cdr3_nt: TGTGCCAGCAGTCTGGGCGGGAGGCAACCCTGGGGTGAGCAGTTCTTC; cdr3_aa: CASSLGGRQPWGEQFF
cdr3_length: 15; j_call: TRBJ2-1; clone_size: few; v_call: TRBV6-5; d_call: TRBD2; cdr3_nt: TGTGCCAGCAGTACGGGACTAGCGGGGGTAGATGAGCAGTTCTTC; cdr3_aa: CASSTGLAGVDEQFF
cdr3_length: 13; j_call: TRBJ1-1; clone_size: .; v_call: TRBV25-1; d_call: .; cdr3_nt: TGTGCCAGCAGCGCCCTGCTCGGCACTGAAGCTTTCTTT; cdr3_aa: CASSALLGTEAFF
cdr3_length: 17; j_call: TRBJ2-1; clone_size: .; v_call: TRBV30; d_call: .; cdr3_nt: TGTGCCTGGAGCAGAGCGGGTGCTGGCAGGGCGCGGAATGAGCAGTTCTTC; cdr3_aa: CAWSRAGAGRARNEQFF
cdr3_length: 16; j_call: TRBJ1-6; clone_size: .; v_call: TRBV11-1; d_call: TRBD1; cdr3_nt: TGTGCCAGCAGCTTAGGCTGGGGGACAGATAATTCACCCCTCCACTTT; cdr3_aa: CASSLGWGTDNSPLHF
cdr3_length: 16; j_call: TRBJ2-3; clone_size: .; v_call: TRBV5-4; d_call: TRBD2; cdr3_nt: TGTGCCAGCAGCTCCATGGAGGGGCGGGAGGGCTTGACGCAGTATTTT; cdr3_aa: CASSSMEGREGLTQYF
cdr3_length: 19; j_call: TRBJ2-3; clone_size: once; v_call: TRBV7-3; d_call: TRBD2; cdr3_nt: TGTGCCAGCAGCTTGAGAGAAGCGGGGGCCTTCTTGAGCACAGATACGCAGTATTTT; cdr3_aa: CASSLREAGAFLSTDTQYF
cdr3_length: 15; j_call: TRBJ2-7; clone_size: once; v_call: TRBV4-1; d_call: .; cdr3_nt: TGCGTCAGCAGCTATTTACCGGGACTCGCCTACGAGCAGTACTTC; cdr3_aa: CVSSYLPGLAYEQYF
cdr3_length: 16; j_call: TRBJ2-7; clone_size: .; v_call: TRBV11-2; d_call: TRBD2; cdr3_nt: TGTGCCAGCAGCTTCGCCGGGGGCGGGAGGGACTACGAGCAGTACTTC; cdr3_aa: CASSFAGGGRDYEQYF
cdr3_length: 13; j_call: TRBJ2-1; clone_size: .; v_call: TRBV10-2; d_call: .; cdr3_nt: TGCGCCAGCAGTGCGTGGGAGTACAATGAGCAGTTCTTC; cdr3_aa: CASSAWEYNEQFF
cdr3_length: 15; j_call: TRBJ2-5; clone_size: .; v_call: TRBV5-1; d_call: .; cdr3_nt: TGCGCCAGCAGCTCCACACAGGGAAGCCAAGAGACCCAGTACTTC; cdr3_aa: CASSSTQGSQETQYF
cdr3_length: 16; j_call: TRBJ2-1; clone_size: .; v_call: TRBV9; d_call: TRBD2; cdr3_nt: TGTGCCAGCAGCGTAGAAAAGGGAGGGCCCGGGAATGAGCAGTTCTTC; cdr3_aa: CASSVEKGGPGNEQFF
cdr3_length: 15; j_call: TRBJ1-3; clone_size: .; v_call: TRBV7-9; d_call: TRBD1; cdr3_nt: TGTGCCAGCAGCTTAGTGACAGGGGTAGGAAACACCATATATTTT; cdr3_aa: CASSLVTGVGNTIYF
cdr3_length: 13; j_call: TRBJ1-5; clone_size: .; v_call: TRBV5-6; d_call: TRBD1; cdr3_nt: TGTGCCAGCAGCCCGGGACAGGGTCGGCCCCAGCATTTT; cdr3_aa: CASSPGQGRPQHF
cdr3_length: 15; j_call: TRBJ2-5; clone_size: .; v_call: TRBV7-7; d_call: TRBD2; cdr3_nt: TGTGCCAGCAGCTTACAAGCGGGGGGTAGGGAGACCCAGTACTTC; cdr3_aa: CASSLQAGGRETQYF
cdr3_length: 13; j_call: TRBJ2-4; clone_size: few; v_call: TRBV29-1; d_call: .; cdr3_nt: TGCAGCGTTGAGGGGCTAGCCAAAAACATTCAGTACTTC; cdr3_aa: CSVEGLAKNIQYF
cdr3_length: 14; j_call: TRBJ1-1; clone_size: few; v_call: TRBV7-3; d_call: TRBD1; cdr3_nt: TGTGCCAGCAGCTCCTCAGGGGGGAACACTGAAGCTTTCTTT; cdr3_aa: CASSSSGGNTEAFF
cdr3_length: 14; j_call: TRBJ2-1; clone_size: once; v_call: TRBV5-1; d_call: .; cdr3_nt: TGCGCCAGCAGCCGAGGGACTGGAGTCAATGAGCAGTTCTTC; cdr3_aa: CASSRGTGVNEQFF
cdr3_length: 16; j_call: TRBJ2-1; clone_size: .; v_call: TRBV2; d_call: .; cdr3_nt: TGTGCCAGCAGTATTAGTGAGGGAGTGACCTACAATGAGCAGTTCTTC; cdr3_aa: CASSISEGVTYNEQFF
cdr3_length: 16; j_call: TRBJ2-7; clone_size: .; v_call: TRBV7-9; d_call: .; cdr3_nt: TGTGCCAGCAGCCCAACAAGTCCACGGGGGAAGTACGAGCAGTACTTC; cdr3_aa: CASSPTSPRGKYEQYF
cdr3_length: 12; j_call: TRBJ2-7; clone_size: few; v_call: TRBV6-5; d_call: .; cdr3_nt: TGTGCCAGCAGCCAATCGCGCTACGAGCAGTACTTC; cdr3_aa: CASSQSRYEQYF
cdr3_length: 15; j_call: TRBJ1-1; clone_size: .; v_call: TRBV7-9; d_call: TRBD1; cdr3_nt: TGTGCCAGCAGCTTAGGGTTGACAGGGCCAACTGAAGCTTTCTTT; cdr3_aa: CASSLGLTGPTEAFF
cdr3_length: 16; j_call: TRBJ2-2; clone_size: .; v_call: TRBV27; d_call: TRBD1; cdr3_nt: TGTGCCAGCAGTTTAGAGGGACAGGGATACACCGGGGAGCTGTTTTTT; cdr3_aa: CASSLEGQGYTGELFF
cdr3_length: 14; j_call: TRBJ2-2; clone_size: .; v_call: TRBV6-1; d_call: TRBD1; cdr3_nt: TGTGCCAGTTGCGACAGGGGTCGGACCGGGGAGCTGTTTTTT; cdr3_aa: CASCDRGRTGELFF
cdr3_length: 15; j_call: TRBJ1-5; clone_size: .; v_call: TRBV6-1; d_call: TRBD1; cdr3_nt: TGTGCCAGCACCCCGGGACAGGGGGCCGGTCAGCCCCAGCATTTT; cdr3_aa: CASTPGQGAGQPQHF